These 24 T cell receptor beta chains share one sample of origin, sequenced in a study of T cell repertoires in ileal Crohn's disease. Time point described: neoterminal ileum biopsy at postoperative endoscopy, about 6 months after surgery. Profiled with immunoSEQ multiplex PCR; TCRdb holds only in-frame clones, not every one. The table lists approximately 18,000 clones, approximately 72% of them singletons. Specimen: ileal tissue. Every receptor here comes from an adult with Crohn's disease.

This clone turned up a few times. The rearrangement links TRBV7-2 to TRBJ2-7; D is perhaps TRBD1 (6 bases). The CDR3 loop spans 14 amino acids. The germline CDR1 and CDR2 sequences are SGHTA and FQGNSA. Trimming cost V 4 bases and J 2 bases, with 12 bases left between them. The CDR3 sequence is CASSSQTGPYEQYF. CDR3 DNA: TGTGCCAGCAGCTCTCAGACAGGTCCCTACGAGCAGTACTTC.

The chain employs TRBV5-1 and TRBJ2-1; D might be TRBD2 (6 bases). Between the trimmed V and J ends, which lost 4 bases and 5 bases, there was a span of 10 bases. Germline CDR1 reads SGHRS; CDR2 reads YFSETQ. The CDR3 is 13 residues long. CDR3 residues: CASSAGINNEQFF. CDR3 nucleotides: TGCGCCAGCAGCGCGGGGATAAACAATGAGCAGTTCTTC.

The V gene is TRBV7-6, the J gene TRBJ2-2; TRBD2 agrees at 9 bases. Germline V gene sequence: CDR1 SGHVS, CDR2 FNYEAQ. This CDR3 has 16 amino acids. Trimming at V came to 4 bases and at J to 2 bases, leaving 5 bases not matched to a gene. The CDR3 sequence is CASSWSGGSNTGELFF. The CDR3 nucleotides read TGTGCCAGCAGCTGGAGCGGGGGGAGTAACACCGGGGAGCTGTTTTTT.

The chain has TRBV5-1 and TRBJ1-1; D is perhaps TRBD1 (6 bases). CDR3 length: 16 residues. The V end was cut by 0 bases, the J end by 4 bases, with 16 bases between. From germline, CDR1 is SGHRS and CDR2 YFSETQ. The CDR3 loop is CASSLDAGGGLTEAFF. The DNA for the CDR3 is TGCGCCAGCAGCTTGGATGCGGGAGGGGGTCTCACTGAAGCTTTCTTT.

The chain couples TRBV6-5 to TRBJ2-2; the match to TRBD2 covers 13 bases. The junction had 6 bases not matched to a gene; V was cut back by 6 bases and J by 8 bases. The CDR3 runs 15 residues. The germline V gene has CDR1 MNHEY and CDR2 SVGAGI. The CDR3 protein is CASSRLAGGSGELFF. CDR3 bases: TGTGCCAGCAGCCGACTAGCGGGAGGTTCGGGGGAGCTGTTTTTT.

The chain has TRBV27 and TRBJ2-5, with TRBD1 matching over 8 bases. Trimming cost V 5 bases and J 3 bases; bases outside gene matches: 11. Germline lookup yields CDR1 MNHEY and CDR2 SMNVEV (reference sequence). The CDR3 spans 16 residues. The CDR3 spells CASSGRGLLIEETQYF. The CDR3, as DNA: TGTGCCAGCAGTGGCAGGGGGCTCTTAATCGAAGAGACCCAGTACTTC.

The chain couples TRBV28 to TRBJ2-7; D gene uncertain. The V end lost 5 bases, the J end lost 2 bases, and 7 bases lay between the germline ends. The CDR3 runs 12 residues. Germline CDR1 MDHEN, CDR2 SYDVKM. The CDR3 sequence: CASSAPPYEQYF. In nucleotides, the CDR3 is TGTGCCAGCAGTGCGCCGCCCTACGAGCAGTACTTC.

The chain employs TRBV11-2 and TRBJ2-7; 10 bases are a match to TRBD1. V shed 5 bases, J shed 7 bases, and the junction held 8 bases outside the gene matches. CDR3 size: 14 residues. Germline CDR1 and CDR2: SGHAT and FQNNGV. CDR3 region: CASSRTGGSLEQYF. The CDR3 nucleotides are TGTGCCAGCAGCAGGACAGGGGGATCCTTGGAGCAGTACTTC.

This clone has just one count. The genes are TRBV29-1 and TRBJ1-4, with D tentatively TRBD1 (6 bases). V shed 6 bases and J shed 1 base, with 12 bases lying between them. This CDR3 has 14 residues. Looked up from germline, CDR1 is SQVTM and CDR2 is ANQGSEA. The CDR3 nucleotides are TGCAGCGTCCTAGGACAGAGAACTAATGAAAAACTGTTTTTT. Protein sequence: CSVLGQRTNEKLFF.

The chain carries TRBV28 and TRBJ1-1, with 11 bases lining up with TRBD1. The CDR3 consists of 14 residues. Germline CDR1 is MDHEN and CDR2 is SYDVKM. V lost 7 bases to trimming and J lost 11 bases; unmatched junction nucleotides: 12. CDR3 sequence (DNA): TGTGCCAGCACAACCGGACAGGGGGCAAATCGGGCTTTCTTT. Its translation: CASTTGQGANRAFF. The whole variable domain, filled in from reference TRBV28 and TRBJ1-1, reads DVKVTQSSRYLVKRTGEKVFLECVQDMDHENMFWYRQDPGLGLRLIYFSYDVKMKEKGDIPEGYSVSREKKERFSLILESASTNQTSMYLCASTTGQGANRAFFGQGTRLTVV.

The rearrangement uses TRBV4-1 and TRBJ1-4; 7 positions match TRBD1. Trimming cost V 1 base and J 4 bases; bases outside gene matches: 12. The CDR3 loop spans 18 amino acids. Germline assignment: CDR1 MGHRA and CDR2 YSYEKL. CDR3 in DNA: TGCGCCAGCAGCCAAGCTGGGGCCCTGGGACAGTATAATGAAAAACTGTTTTTT. It codes for CASSQAGALGQYNEKLFF.

In its sample, this clone was seen a few times. This chain joins TRBV7-9 and TRBJ1-2; D gene uncertain. Germline lookup yields CDR1 SEHNR and CDR2 FQNEAQ (reference sequence). The CDR3 covers 15 residues. V was clipped by 5 bases and J by 5 bases, with 18 bases between them. CDR3 region: CASSLTLPLDYGYTF. CDR3 in DNA: TGTGCCAGCAGCCTAACCCTACCTCTTGATTATGGCTACACCTTC.

This chain joins TRBV19 and TRBJ2-2; 10 bases line up with TRBD1. With V trimmed by 3 bases and J by 3 bases, 4 bases remained unmatched. The CDR3 runs 16 residues. Germline V CDR1 and CDR2: LNHDA, SQIVND (reference sequence). The DNA of the CDR3 is TGTGCCAGTAGTATGGGACAGGGGATGGACACCGGGGAGCTGTTTTTT. Its protein is CASSMGQGMDTGELFF.

This clone was seen just once. The V and J genes are TRBV7-8 and TRBJ2-3, with TRBD1 matching 7 bases. The CDR3 sequence is 14 residues long. Per germline, CDR1 SGHVS and CDR2 FQNEAQ. V trimming: 3 bases; J trimming: 0 bases; junction bases outside the gene matches: 0. CDR3 sequence reads: CASSLDRSTDTQYF. In DNA, the CDR3 is TGTGCCAGCAGCTTGGACAGGAGCACAGATACGCAGTATTTT. Looking up the rest from reference TRBV7-8 and TRBJ2-3 gives the full variable domain: GAGVSQSPRYKVAKRGQDVALRCDPISGHVSLFWYQQALGQGPEFLTYFQNEAQLDKSGLPSDRFFAERPEGSVSTLKIQRTQQEDSAVYLCASSLDRSTDTQYFGPGTRLTVL.

The V and J genes are TRBV18 and TRBJ2-2; D might be TRBD1 (6 bases). Trimming left V 4 bases short and J 0 bases short, with 12 bases between. The V gene's germline CDR1 is KGHSH and CDR2 LQKENI. CDR3 size: 16 residues. Here the CDR3 reads CASSLLGASNTGELFF. CDR3 sequence (DNA): TGTGCCAGCTCACTTCTGGGGGCCTCGAACACCGGGGAGCTGTTTTTT.

V and J are TRBV2 and TRBJ2-7; D may be TRBD1 (6 bases). The CDR3 is 15 amino acids. Germline lookup yields CDR1 SNHLY and CDR2 FYNNEI. Deletions cut 6 bases from V and 0 bases from J, with 15 bases between. This CDR3 is CASRPDRRLSYEQYF. The DNA for the CDR3 is TGTGCCAGCAGGCCCGACAGGCGGCTCTCCTACGAGCAGTACTTC.

This chain uses TRBV6-1 with TRBJ1-1; 11 positions agree with TRBD1. V trimming: 10 bases; J trimming: 2 bases; junction bases outside the gene matches: 6. The CDR3 consists of 14 residues. In germline, CDR1 is MNHNS, CDR2 SASEGT. The CDR3 loop reads CATRDRGDNTEAFF. As DNA, the CDR3 is TGTGCCACACGGGACAGGGGGGATAACACTGAAGCTTTCTTT.

This chain connects TRBV6-5 to TRBJ2-3; 10 nucleotides align to TRBD2. This CDR3 contains 14 residues. The germline V gene has CDR1 MNHEY and CDR2 SVGAGI. Trimming took 8 bases from V and 8 from J; bases not matched to a gene: 10. CDR3 sequence: CASVAGGLGATQYF. The CDR3 nucleotides are TGTGCCAGCGTAGCGGGAGGTCTGGGGGCTACGCAGTATTTT.

The chain employs TRBV6-1 and TRBJ2-7; unclear D gene. The CDR3 has 15 amino acids. Germline V lookup: CDR1 MNHNS, CDR2 SASEGT. V lost 7 bases and J lost 4, with 20 bases in between. The DNA for the CDR3 is TGTGCCAGCAAGATACTGAACGGCGGCCCTTACGAGCAGTACTTC. Encoded protein: CASKILNGGPYEQYF.

The chain carries TRBV5-1 and TRBJ1-1, with D tentatively TRBD1 (5 bases). The V and J ends lost 0 bases and 0 bases respectively, with 9 bases between them. The CDR3 spans 15 residues. Germline V CDR1 and CDR2: SGHRS, YFSETQ. CDR3: CASSLDGGMNTEAFF. The CDR3 bases are TGCGCCAGCAGCTTGGATGGGGGGATGAACACTGAAGCTTTCTTT.

The chain uses TRBV5-8 and TRBJ2-1; tentative D call: TRBD2 (5 bases). There are 15 residues in the CDR3. Trimming stripped 2 bases from V and 5 bases from J, with 14 bases between. Germline-derived CDR1 and CDR2 are SGHTS and YDEGEE. In nucleotides, the CDR3 is TGTGCCAGCAGCTTAGGTGTAGGGAGTGACAATGAGCAGTTCTTC. Amino acid sequence: CASSLGVGSDNEQFF.

This sequence joins TRBV4-2 and TRBJ1-5; TRBD1 matches 8 bases. The V gene's germline CDR1 is LGHNA and CDR2 YNFKEQ. V lost 3 bases, J lost 4 bases, and 5 bases stayed unmatched. CDR3 size: 15 residues. The CDR3 spells CASSHEQGANQPQHF. The DNA of the CDR3 is TGTGCCAGCAGCCATGAGCAGGGGGCGAATCAGCCCCAGCATTTT.

The chain recombines TRBV4-2 with TRBJ2-7; D gene ambiguous. CDR3 length: 15 residues. Germline V gene sequence: CDR1 LGHNA, CDR2 YNFKEQ. Trimming pared 4 bases from V and 5 bases from J, leaving 18 bases between. The CDR3 DNA sequence: TGTGCCAGCAGCCCAAGAATGAAATTAGCCAACGAGCAGTACTTC. Amino acids: CASSPRMKLANEQYF.

The rearrangement links TRBV6-5 to TRBJ2-7; TRBD1 might be the D (6 bases). CDR3 length: 13 amino acids. Germline CDR1 and CDR2: MNHEY and SVGAGI. The V end lost 5 bases, the J end lost 1 base, and 9 bases lay between the germline ends. The CDR3 here is CASSITGSYEQYF. DNA of the CDR3: TGTGCCAGCAGTATTACAGGGTCCTACGAGCAGTACTTC.